The 18 T cell receptor beta chains below all came from one sample that was sequenced in a study of T cell changes during pregnancy in multiple sclerosis. Only in-frame clones appear in the TCRdb table, and some are missing; sequencing was by immunoSEQ multiplex PCR. The sample includes more than 65,000 clones, 75% to 90% seen only once; the top ten take 3% to 4%. This specimen consisted of peripheral blood, obtained before pregnancy. All receptors come from a female donor with multiple sclerosis, enrolled in a pregnancy study.

The chain recombines TRBV6-5 with TRBJ1-2; D gene ambiguous. CDR3 size: 15 residues. Germline values: CDR1 MNHEY, CDR2 SVGAGI. V was trimmed by 2 bases and J by 3 bases, leaving 13 bases between them. The DNA of the CDR3 is TGTGCCAGCAGTTACGAGCCGGGAGCCTACTATGGCTACACCTTC. This codes for CASSYEPGAYYGYTF.

Only one count was recorded for this clone. V is TRBV30 and J is TRBJ2-7, with D perhaps TRBD1 (5 bases). From germline, CDR1 is GTSNPN and CDR2 SVGIG (reference sequence). The V end was cut by 4 bases, the J end by 7 bases, with 20 bases between. CDR3 length: 14 amino acids. CDR3 in amino acids: CAWIRRGPLVEQYF. DNA of the CDR3: TGTGCCTGGATCCGAAGGGGCCCGCTAGTGGAGCAGTACTTC.

The V call is TRBV18, the J call TRBJ2-2; 8 nucleotides match TRBD2. CDR1 KGHSH and CDR2 LQKENI come from the germline V gene. This CDR3 region has 16 residues. The trim removed 6 bases at V and 6 bases at J, leaving 12 bases unmatched. The CDR3 here is CASSHGSGSSPGELFF. Here the CDR3 DNA reads TGTGCCAGCTCGCACGGCAGCGGGAGTAGTCCCGGGGAGCTGTTTTTT.

This chain uses TRBV10-3 with TRBJ1-5, with D possibly matching TRBD1 (5 bases). V lost 3 bases, J lost 2 bases, and 20 bases lay in between. This CDR3 has 18 residues. Germline V lookup: CDR1 ENHRY, CDR2 SYGVKD. The CDR3 DNA follows: TGTGCCATCAGTGATGGCGGCAGGGCGATCGGTGGCAATCAGCCCCAGCATTTT. Protein product: CAISDGGRAIGGNQPQHF.

The rearrangement uses TRBV4-3 and TRBJ1-3; D gene unclear. Trimming shortened V by 0 bases and J by 0 bases, and 9 bases separated the two germline ends. Germline loops: CDR1 LGHNA, CDR2 YSLEER. The CDR3 contains 16 residues. CDR3: CASSQEPAGSGNTIYF. CDR3 DNA sequence: TGCGCCAGCAGCCAAGAACCCGCAGGCTCTGGAAACACCATATATTTT.

This chain connects TRBV7-2 to TRBJ2-7, with D possibly TRBD1 on 5 matching bases. V lost 5 bases, J lost 6 bases, and 14 bases lay in between. The CDR3 totals 13 residues. The germline CDR1 and CDR2 sequences are SGHTA and FQGNSA. The CDR3 nucleotides read TGTGCCAGCAGCATGGGGCTAGTATTCGAGCAGTACTTC. It encodes CASSMGLVFEQYF.

The rearrangement links TRBV7-2 to TRBJ2-1; perhaps TRBD2 as D (6 bases). The CDR3 spans 13 residues. Trimming took off 6 bases at V and 9 bases at J, with 15 bases between the two ends. Germline assignment: CDR1 SGHTA and CDR2 FQGNSA. The chain's CDR3 is CASRPPGRGEQFF. In DNA form, the CDR3 reads TGTGCCAGCAGACCGCCGGGGCGGGGTGAGCAGTTCTTC.

The rearrangement joins TRBV5-4 to TRBJ1-1, with 9 bases fitting TRBD1. In germline, CDR1 is SGHNT, CDR2 YYREEE (reference sequence). The CDR3 runs 17 residues. The ends lost 4 bases at V and 0 bases at J; junction bases unmatched: 10. This CDR3 reads CASSATGQGPLNTEAFF. The CDR3 nucleotides read TGTGCCAGCAGCGCGACGGGACAGGGCCCGCTGAACACTGAAGCTTTCTTT.

J is TRBJ2-1 and V is TRBV5-1, with 13 bases identical to TRBD2. Germline V gene sequence: CDR1 SGHRS, CDR2 YFSETQ. The CDR3 loop spans 16 amino acids. With 0 bases clipped from V and 4 bases from J, the junction kept 1 base outside the gene matches. The CDR3 nucleotides are TGCGCCAGCAGCTTGGGGGGACTAGCGGGGTACAATGAGCAGTTCTTC. Translating gives CASSLGGLAGYNEQFF.

The V call is TRBV13, the J call TRBJ2-5; the match to TRBD2 covers 14 bases. The V gene end was trimmed by 4 bases and the J gene end by 5 bases; junction bases not matched to a gene: 6. Germline V gene lookup returns CDR1 PRHDT and CDR2 FYEKMQ (reference sequence). The CDR3 is 16 amino acids. The CDR3, as DNA: TGTGCCAGCAGCTCCCGACTAGCGGGGGGGCTGGAGACCCAGTACTTC. As protein: CASSSRLAGGLETQYF.

The V and J genes are TRBV18 and TRBJ1-3; D remains unclear. Trimming shortened V by 10 bases and J by 0 bases, and 10 bases separated the two germline ends. CDR3 length equals 13 residues. Looked up from germline, CDR1 is KGHSH and CDR2 is LQKENI. The CDR3 loop reads CATRYSSGNTIYF. CDR3 DNA sequence: TGTGCCACCCGATACAGCTCTGGAAACACCATATATTTT. Using reference TRBV18 and TRBJ1-3 for the parts outside the CDR3, the full variable domain is NAGVMQNPRHLVRRRGQEARLRCSPMKGHSHVYWYRQLPEEGLKFMVYLQKENIIDESGMPKERFSAEFPKEGPSILRIQQVVRGDSAAYFCATRYSSGNTIYFGEGSWLTVV.

This sequence joins TRBV5-8 and TRBJ2-5; 10 bases are a match to TRBD2. V gave up 4 bases and J gave up 4 bases; unmatched junction bases: 4. Germline lookup yields CDR1 SGHTS and CDR2 YDEGEE. This CDR3 has 14 residues. DNA of the CDR3: TGTGCCAGCAGCGCGGGACTAGCGAGAGAGACCCAGTACTTC. Encoded protein: CASSAGLARETQYF.

J is TRBJ2-2 and V is TRBV19; D remains ambiguous. Deletions cut 5 bases from V and 1 base from J, with 17 bases between. The CDR3 is 17 amino acids. Per germline, CDR1 LNHDA and CDR2 SQIVND (reference sequence). The CDR3 bases are TGTGCCAGTAGTGTTTGGGCTGTCGGATTGAACACCGGGGAGCTGTTTTTT. The encoded protein is CASSVWAVGLNTGELFF.

This chain uses TRBV19 with TRBJ2-6; weak D call: TRBD1 (6 bases). The length of the CDR3 is 16 residues. Germline-derived CDR1 and CDR2 are LNHDA and SQIVND (reference sequence). The V end was cut by 4 bases, the J end by 0 bases, with 10 bases between. CDR3 nucleotide sequence: TGTGCCAGTAGTACCCGGACAGACTCTGGGGCCAACGTCCTGACTTTC. This codes for CASSTRTDSGANVLTF.

The CDR3 loop is CASTRTGATEAFF. The CDR3 DNA sequence: TGTGCCAGCACCCGGACAGGGGCTACTGAAGCTTTCTTT. The genes are TRBV7-9 and TRBJ1-1; 9 bases are a match to TRBD1. In germline, CDR1 is SEHNR, CDR2 FQNEAQ (reference sequence). The CDR3 sequence is 13 residues long. Trimming took 7 bases from V and 5 from J; bases not matched to a gene: 5.

The chain uses TRBV5-1 and TRBJ1-4; D not certain. The CDR3 has 14 residues. The V end lost 3 bases, the J end lost 5 bases, and 11 bases lay between the germline ends. Germline V CDR1 and CDR2: SGHRS, YFSETQ. The CDR3 nucleotides read TGCGCCAGCAGCTCCCTGGCCGAAAATGAAAAACTGTTTTTT. Protein: CASSSLAENEKLFF. Looking up the rest from reference TRBV5-1 and TRBJ1-4 gives the full variable domain: KAGVTQTPRYLIKTRGQQVTLSCSPISGHRSVSWYQQTPGQGLQFLFEYFSETQRNKGNFPGRFSGRQFSNSRSEMNVSTLELGDSALYLCASSSLAENEKLFFGSGTQLSVL.

V and J are TRBV7-2 and TRBJ2-3; D uncertain. Between the trimmed V and J ends, which lost 5 bases and 2 bases, there was a span of 5 bases. Looked up from germline, CDR1 is SGHTA and CDR2 is FQGNSA. This CDR3 region has 12 residues. The CDR3 reads CASSILTDTQYF. CDR3 sequence (DNA): TGTGCCAGCAGCATACTCACAGATACGCAGTATTTT.

This clone was seen more than once but under ten times. The rearrangement joins TRBV7-9 to TRBJ2-1, with 11 bases matching TRBD2. CDR1 is SEHNR and CDR2 is FQNEAQ in the germline V gene (reference sequence). V gave up 0 bases and J gave up 7 bases; unmatched junction bases: 5. The CDR3 extends over 16 amino acids. CDR3 protein: CASSLATSGRRNEQFF. Written as DNA, the CDR3 is TGTGCCAGCAGCTTAGCCACTAGCGGGAGAAGGAATGAGCAGTTCTTC. The variable domain in full, with the rest retrieved from reference TRBV7-9 and TRBJ2-1, is DTGVSQNPRHKITKRGQNVTFRCDPISEHNRLYWYRQTLGQGPEFLTYFQNEAQLEKSRLLSDRFSAERPKGSFSTLEIQRTEQGDSAMYLCASSLATSGRRNEQFFGPGTRLTVL.